Listed here are 5 T cell receptor beta chains from one sample, sequenced in a study of blood T cells in healthy people across ages. A second PCR, run for roughly 7 to 11 cycles, used a sample-barcoded 5' primer plus a J-beta primer mix. TCRdb processed the 5' RACE reads anew with MiXCR; each CDR3 protein has one entry. Among more than 650,000 distinct CDR3 sequences listed, 20% to 25% were seen once. The sequenced sample was blood. These TCRs come from a man in his 70s in good health.

The chain carries TRBV5-1 and TRBJ2-3; possibly TRBD2 for D (6 bases). This CDR3 comprises 14 residues. The V gene lost 3 bases and the J gene lost 4 bases, with 12 bases spanning the gap. Germline values: CDR1 SGHRS, CDR2 YFSETQ. The CDR3 region is CASSWGVLADTQYF. CDR3 bases: TGCGCCAGCAGCTGGGGGGTTCTAGCAGATACGCAGTATTTT. The complete variable domain, with remaining parts taken from reference TRBV5-1 and TRBJ2-3, reads KAGVTQTPRYLIKTRGQQVTLSCSPISGHRSVSWYQQTPGQGLQFLFEYFSETQRNKGNFPGRFSGRQFSNSRSEMNVSTLELGDSALYLCASSWGVLADTQYFGPGTRLTVL.

The rearrangement uses TRBV28 and TRBJ2-5, with D possibly matching TRBD2 (6 bases). The CDR3 extends over 15 amino acids. In germline, CDR1 is MDHEN, CDR2 SYDVKM. Trimming removed 2 bases from V and 3 bases from J, with 13 bases in between. The CDR3 loop is CASSLGQGGEETQYF. CDR3 bases: TGTGCCAGCAGTTTAGGTCAGGGCGGGGAAGAGACCCAGTACTTC.

This clonotype turned up a few times. The J gene is TRBJ2-2, the V gene TRBV2, with TRBD1 matching over 8 bases. CDR3 length: 16 amino acids. With V trimmed by 10 bases and J by 4 bases, 14 bases remained unmatched. The germline gives CDR1 SNHLY, CDR2 FYNNEI. CDR3 sequence: CATGQGPARFTGELFF. CDR3 DNA sequence: TGTGCCACCGGACAGGGTCCCGCGAGGTTCACCGGGGAGCTGTTTTTT.

A word on this clonotype: A read error may produce the germline difference seen at one junction end. The chain joins TRBV2 to TRBJ2-5; no clear D gene. Germline CDR1 is SNHLY and CDR2 is FYNNEI. This CDR3 is 11 amino acids long. The CDR3 DNA reads as TGTGCCAGCAGTGAAGGACCGACCCGGTACTTC. Protein: CASSEGPTRYF.

This clonotype has a handful of counts. The chain recombines TRBV4-1 with TRBJ2-1; 7 bases match TRBD1. The V segment lost 0 bases and the J segment 9 bases; nucleotides outside the gene matches: 5. The CDR3 spans 14 residues. Germline CDR1 is MGHRA and CDR2 is YSYEKL. CDR3 region: CASSQEGDSLEQFF. The CDR3 coding sequence is TGCGCCAGCAGCCAAGAAGGGGACAGCCTTGAGCAGTTCTTC.